This passage covers 4 T cell receptor beta chains from one sample sequenced in a study of T cell responses to AZD1222 COVID-19 vaccine. Assay used: immunoSEQ multiplex PCR; TCRdb lists only in-frame clones, some missing. The data contain under 150,000 clones, over 75% of them singletons. The sequencing used peripheral blood, collected on day 0 of AZD1222 vaccination. The receptors shown here come from an adult in good health.

The V gene is TRBV6-5, the J gene TRBJ2-1; a weak D match, TRBD2 (6 bases). Germline lookup yields CDR1 MNHEY and CDR2 SVGAGI. This CDR3 contains 15 residues. V was trimmed by 6 bases and J by 12 bases, leaving 24 bases between them. CDR3 sequence: CASSLSLASPTRQFF. CDR3 sequence (DNA): TGTGCCAGCAGCCTCTCCCTAGCGTCCCCAACTAGGCAGTTCTTC.

The V call is TRBV9, the J call TRBJ1-2; D not certain. This CDR3 is 10 amino acids long. Trimming took off 3 bases at V and 7 bases at J, with 4 bases between the two ends. In germline, CDR1 is SGDLS, CDR2 YYNGEE. The CDR3, as DNA: TGTGCCAGCAGCGGTAGTGGCTACACCTTC. Encoded protein: CASSGSGYTF.

V gene TRBV12-3 or TRBV12-4 combines with J gene TRBJ2-5; D may be TRBD1 (6 bases). The CDR3 runs to 13 residues. With 6 bases removed from V and 5 bases from J, the gap between germline ends came to 13 bases. CDR3 DNA: TGTGCCAGCAGGGGGGCAGGGTCGGAGACCCAGTACTTC. Translation gives CASRGAGSETQYF.

The chain carries TRBV27 and TRBJ2-7; 8 bases align to TRBD1. CDR1 and CDR2 from the germline V gene are MNHEY and SMNVEV (reference sequence). V gave up 7 bases and J gave up 5 bases; unmatched junction bases: 4. The CDR3 is made up of 12 amino acids. Here the CDR3 reads CASTTGGHEQYF. CDR3 sequence (DNA): TGTGCCAGCACAACAGGGGGGCACGAGCAGTACTTC.